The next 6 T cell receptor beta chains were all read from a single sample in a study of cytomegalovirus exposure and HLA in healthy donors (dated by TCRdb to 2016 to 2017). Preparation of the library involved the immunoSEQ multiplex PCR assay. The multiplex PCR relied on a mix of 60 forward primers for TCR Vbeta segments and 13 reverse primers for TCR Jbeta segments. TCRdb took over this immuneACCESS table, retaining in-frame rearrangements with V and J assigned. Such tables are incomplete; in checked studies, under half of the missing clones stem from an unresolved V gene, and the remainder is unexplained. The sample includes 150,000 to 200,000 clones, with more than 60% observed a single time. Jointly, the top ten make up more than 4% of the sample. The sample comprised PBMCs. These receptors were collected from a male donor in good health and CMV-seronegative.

The CDR3 reads CASSQGLQGPNEQFF. The DNA for the CDR3 is TGCGCCAGCAGCCAAGGACTACAAGGCCCCAATGAGCAGTTCTTC. This chain joins TRBV4-1 and TRBJ2-1, with D possibly TRBD2 on 5 matching bases. Germline lookup yields CDR1 MGHRA and CDR2 YSYEKL. Between the trimmed V and J ends, which lost 1 base and 6 bases, there was a span of 13 bases. The CDR3 is 15 residues long.

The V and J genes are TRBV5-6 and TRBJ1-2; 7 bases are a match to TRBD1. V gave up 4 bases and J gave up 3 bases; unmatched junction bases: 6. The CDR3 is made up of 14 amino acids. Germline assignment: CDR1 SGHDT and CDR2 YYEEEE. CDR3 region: CASSDGTVDYGYTF. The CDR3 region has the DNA TGTGCCAGCAGCGATGGGACAGTTGACTATGGCTACACCTTC.

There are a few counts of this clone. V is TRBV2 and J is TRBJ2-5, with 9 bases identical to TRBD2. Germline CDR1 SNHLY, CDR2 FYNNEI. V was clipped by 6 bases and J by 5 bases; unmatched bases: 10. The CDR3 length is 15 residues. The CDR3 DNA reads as TGTGCCAGCAGCACAGCGGGAGGAGGAATGGAGACCCAGTACTTC. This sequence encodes CASSTAGGGMETQYF.

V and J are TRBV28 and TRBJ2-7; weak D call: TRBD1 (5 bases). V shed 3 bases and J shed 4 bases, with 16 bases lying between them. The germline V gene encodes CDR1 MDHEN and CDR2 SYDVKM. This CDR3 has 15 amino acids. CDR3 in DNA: TGTGCCAGCAGTTTGGGCCCCGGCAGGGAATACGAGCAGTACTTC. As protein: CASSLGPGREYEQYF. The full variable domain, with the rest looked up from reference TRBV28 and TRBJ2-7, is DVKVTQSSRYLVKRTGEKVFLECVQDMDHENMFWYRQDPGLGLRLIYFSYDVKMKEKGDIPEGYSVSREKKERFSLILESASTNQTSMYLCASSLGPGREYEQYFGPGTRLTVT.

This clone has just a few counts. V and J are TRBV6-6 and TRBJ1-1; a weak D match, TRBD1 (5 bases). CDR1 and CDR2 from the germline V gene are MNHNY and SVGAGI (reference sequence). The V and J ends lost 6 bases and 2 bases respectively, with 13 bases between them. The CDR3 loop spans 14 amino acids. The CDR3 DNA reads TGTGCCAGCAGCCCCTCGGGGGGTAACACTGAAGCTTTCTTT. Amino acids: CASSPSGGNTEAFF.

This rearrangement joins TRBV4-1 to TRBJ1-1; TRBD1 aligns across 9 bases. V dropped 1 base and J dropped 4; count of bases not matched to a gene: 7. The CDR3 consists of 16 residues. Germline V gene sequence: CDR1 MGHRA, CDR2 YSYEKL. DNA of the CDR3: TGCGCCAGCAGCCAAGTACTGACAGGGGGGACCACTGAAGCTTTCTTT. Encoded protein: CASSQVLTGGTTEAFF.